Listed here are 8 T cell receptor beta chains from one sample, sequenced in a study of control samples from healthy donors and cancer patients. TCRdb's copy holds only in-frame clones and misses some; the assay was immunoSEQ multiplex PCR. The top ten clones hold roughly 1.2% of a sample with 50,000 to 65,000 clones, 90% of them seen once. The sequenced sample was PBMCs. These receptors were taken from a woman aged 45-65 years with colorectal cancer.

The V gene is TRBV25-1, the J gene TRBJ2-2; possible D gene TRBD1, 5 bases. CDR3 length: 12 residues. Germline V gene data show CDR1 as MGHDK and CDR2 as SYGVNS. The CDR3 DNA follows: TGTGCTGGGAAGGGGCTGTCCGGGGAGCTGTTTTTT. It specifies CAGKGLSGELFF.

The chain is built from TRBV5-1 and TRBJ2-1; no reliable D call. CDR3 length: 13 amino acids. CDR1 SGHRS and CDR2 YFSETQ come from the germline V gene. Trimming removed 4 bases from V and 8 bases from J, with 13 bases in between. The CDR3 sequence: CASSPLGIDEQFF. The CDR3 bases are TGCGCCAGCAGCCCCCTTGGGATAGATGAGCAGTTCTTC.

This clone came up once. This rearrangement joins TRBV24-1 to TRBJ2-1; a possible D gene is TRBD2 (5 bases). Per the germline V gene, CDR1 is KGHDR and CDR2 is SFDVKD. V lost 0 bases and J 8 bases, leaving 13 bases between the germline ends. This CDR3 has 15 amino acids. This CDR3 is CATSDLGEWPDEQFF. The CDR3, as DNA: TGTGCCACCAGTGATTTGGGGGAGTGGCCCGATGAGCAGTTCTTC.

V and J are TRBV6-5 and TRBJ2-7, with D unresolved. The V gene lost 7 bases and the J gene lost 2 bases, with 6 bases spanning the gap. This CDR3 has 11 amino acids. Germline V gene data show CDR1 as MNHEY and CDR2 as SVGAGI. The CDR3 region is CASKETYEQYF. CDR3 coding DNA: TGTGCCAGCAAAGAAACCTACGAGCAGTACTTC.

The chain employs TRBV19 and TRBJ2-2; unclear D gene. CDR1 and CDR2 (germline): LNHDA, SQIVND (reference sequence). V lost 4 bases and J lost 11, with 11 bases in between. CDR3 length: 12 amino acids. The CDR3 coding sequence is TGTGCCAGTAGTAGGATTCAGCGAGAGCTGTTTTTT. Translation gives CASSRIQRELFF.

The V and J genes are TRBV12-5 and TRBJ2-2; a possible D gene is TRBD2 (6 bases). Trimming pared 6 bases from V and 3 bases from J, leaving 17 bases between. Looked up from germline, CDR1 is LGHNT and CDR2 is FRNRAP. This CDR3 region has 16 residues. The CDR3 coding sequence is TGTGCTAGTGGCAGCCCGGCGGGGACGCACACCGGGGAGCTGTTTTTT. It yields the protein CASGSPAGTHTGELFF.

The chain joins TRBV9 to TRBJ2-3, with D possibly called TRBD1 or TRBD2 (7 bases each). Trimming shortened V by 4 bases and J by 6 bases, and 33 bases separated the two germline ends. The CDR3 extends over 20 amino acids. Germline V gene lookup returns CDR1 SGDLS and CDR2 YYNGEE. CDR3 amino acids: CASSSRAGTARYQGGDTQYF. The DNA of the CDR3 is TGTGCCAGCAGCTCTCGAGCCGGGACAGCCCGATATCAGGGGGGGGATACGCAGTATTTT. Using reference TRBV9 and TRBJ2-3 for the parts outside the CDR3, the full variable domain is DSGVTQTPKHLITATGQRVTLRCSPRSGDLSVYWYQQSLDQGLQFLIQYYNGEERAKGNILERFSAQQFPDLHSELNLSSLELGDSALYFCASSSRAGTARYQGGDTQYFGPGTRLTVL.

The CDR3: CATSRRLAGAETQYF. The CDR3 DNA sequence: TGTGCCACCAGCAGACGACTAGCGGGAGCAGAGACCCAGTACTTC. The chain joins TRBV15 to TRBJ2-5; TRBD2 matches 12 bases. The CDR3 has 15 amino acids. The germline CDR1 and CDR2 sequences are LNHNV and YYDKDF (reference sequence). Unmatched junction bases numbered 2, after V lost 2 bases and J lost 4 bases. Variable domain in full (rest from reference TRBV15 and TRBJ2-5): DAMVIQNPRYQVTQFGKPVTLSCSQTLNHNVMYWYQQKSSQAPKLLFHYYDKDFNNEADTPDNFQSRRPNTSFCFLDIRSPGLGDTAMYLCATSRRLAGAETQYFGPGTRLLVL.